The clone carrying this T cell receptor (beta chain) turned up a few times. Antigen unknown. The PCR employed 60 Vbeta primers together with 13 Jbeta primers. Clones were read by immunoSEQ multiplex PCR, and TCRdb kept only the in-frame ones, dropping some. Of approximately 110,000 clones listed, more than 65% were seen once; the top ten hold approximately 13%. This entry is derived from a study of cytomegalovirus exposure and HLA in healthy donors. Study results and limitations: Earlier analysis yielded a pattern in which most TCR beta V segments were productive about 87% or about 30% of the time. The authors excluded some V segments, including TRBV6-2 and TRBV6-3, as indistinguishable.

V lost 0 bases to trimming and J lost 5 bases; unmatched junction nucleotides: 6. The CDR3 is made up of 17 amino acids. Per the germline V gene, CDR1 is SGDLS and CDR2 is YYNGEE. The TCR originated in a woman in her sixties in good health and CMV-seropositive. The sample consisted of PBMCs. The genes are TRBV9 and TRBJ2-5; 14 nucleotides match TRBD2. Here the CDR3 reads CASSVVGLAGGSETQYF. CDR3 coding DNA: TGTGCCAGCAGCGTAGTCGGACTAGCGGGAGGCAGCGAGACCCAGTACTTC. The full variable domain, completed using reference TRBV9 and TRBJ2-5, is DSGVTQTPKHLITATGQRVTLRCSPRSGDLSVYWYQQSLDQGLQFLIQYYNGEERAKGNILERFSAQQFPDLHSELNLSSLELGDSALYFCASSVVGLAGGSETQYFGPGTRLLVL.